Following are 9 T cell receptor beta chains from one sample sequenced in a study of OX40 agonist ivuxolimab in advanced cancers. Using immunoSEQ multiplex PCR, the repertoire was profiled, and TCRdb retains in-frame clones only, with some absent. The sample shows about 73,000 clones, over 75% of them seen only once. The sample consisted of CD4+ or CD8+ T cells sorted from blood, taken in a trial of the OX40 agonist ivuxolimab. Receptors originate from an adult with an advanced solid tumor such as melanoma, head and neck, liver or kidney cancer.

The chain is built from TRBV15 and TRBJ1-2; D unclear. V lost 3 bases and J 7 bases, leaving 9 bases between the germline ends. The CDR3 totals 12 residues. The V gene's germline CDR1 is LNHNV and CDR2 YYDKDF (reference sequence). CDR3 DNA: TGTGCCACCAGCAGGGACCTTCGTGGCTACACCTTC. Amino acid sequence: CATSRDLRGYTF.

The CDR3 region has the DNA TGTGCCAGCAGCCGGAGGGCCCGGTACTATGAGCAGTTCTTC. Translating it yields CASSRRARYYEQFF. The gene calls are TRBV5-4 and TRBJ2-1; D possibly corresponds to TRBD2 (6 bases). Germline V gene data show CDR1 as SGHNT and CDR2 as YYREEE (reference sequence). CDR3 length equals 14 residues. Trimming removed 4 bases at V and 8 bases at J, with 16 bases between.

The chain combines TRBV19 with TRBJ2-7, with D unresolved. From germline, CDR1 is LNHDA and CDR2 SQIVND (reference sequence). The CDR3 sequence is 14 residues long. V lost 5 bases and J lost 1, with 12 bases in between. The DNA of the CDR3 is TGTGCCAGTAGTTTTCGGGTGTATTCCTACGAGCAGTACTTC. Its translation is CASSFRVYSYEQYF.

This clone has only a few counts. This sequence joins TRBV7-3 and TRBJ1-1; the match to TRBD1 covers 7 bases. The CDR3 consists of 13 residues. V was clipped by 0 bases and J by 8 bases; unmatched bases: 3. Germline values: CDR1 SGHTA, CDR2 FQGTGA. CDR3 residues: CASSLTETGEAFF. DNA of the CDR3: TGTGCCAGCAGCTTAACGGAGACAGGGGAAGCTTTCTTT.

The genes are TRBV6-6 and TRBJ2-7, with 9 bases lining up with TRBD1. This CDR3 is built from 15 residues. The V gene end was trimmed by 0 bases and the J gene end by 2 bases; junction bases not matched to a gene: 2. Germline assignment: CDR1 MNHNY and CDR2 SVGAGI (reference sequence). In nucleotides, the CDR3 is TGTGCCAGCAGTTACTCGGGGGACAGGGCCTACGAGCAGTACTTC. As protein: CASSYSGDRAYEQYF.

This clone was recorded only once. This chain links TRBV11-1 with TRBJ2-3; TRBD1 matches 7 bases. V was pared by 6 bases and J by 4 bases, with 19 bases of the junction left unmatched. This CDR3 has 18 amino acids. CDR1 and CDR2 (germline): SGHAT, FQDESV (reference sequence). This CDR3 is CASRQRQGVQGLADTQYF. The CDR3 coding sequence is TGTGCCAGCAGACAACGGCAAGGGGTACAGGGGTTGGCAGATACGCAGTATTTT.

The CDR3 sequence is CAISESYDRGPEAFF. In DNA form, the CDR3 reads TGTGCCATCAGTGAGTCTTATGACAGGGGCCCTGAAGCTTTCTTT. V and J are TRBV10-3 and TRBJ1-1; 8 positions agree with TRBD1. Germline CDR1 reads ENHRY; CDR2 reads SYGVKD. The CDR3 contains 15 residues. V dropped 0 bases and J dropped 6; count of bases not matched to a gene: 6.

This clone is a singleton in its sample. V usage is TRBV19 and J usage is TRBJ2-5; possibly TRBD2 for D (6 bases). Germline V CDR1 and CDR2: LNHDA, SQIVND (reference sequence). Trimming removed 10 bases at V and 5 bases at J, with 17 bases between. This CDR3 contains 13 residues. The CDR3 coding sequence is TGTGCCACCGGCGGCGGGGTACGGGAGACCCAGTACTTC. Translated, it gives CATGGGVRETQYF.

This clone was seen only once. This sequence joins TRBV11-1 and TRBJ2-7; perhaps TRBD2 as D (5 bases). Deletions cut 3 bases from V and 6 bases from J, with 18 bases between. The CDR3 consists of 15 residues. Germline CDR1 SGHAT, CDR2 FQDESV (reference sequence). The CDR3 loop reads CASSFEIGRDSEQYF. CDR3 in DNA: TGTGCCAGCAGCTTTGAGATAGGCCGGGATTCCGAGCAGTACTTC.